This T cell receptor beta chain was retrieved from a study of shared clonotypes between healthy human individuals. The overall study: Used for every donor were three CD4 naive, three CD4 memory, two CD8 naive and one CD8 memory plate.

TCRdb's table, derived via immunoSEQ multiplex PCR, lists solely in-frame clones and lacks some. This table has 2,500,000 or so clones, 80% to 95% appearing once. Germline lookup yields CDR1 MGHRA and CDR2 YSYEKL. Trimming cost V 4 bases and J 4 bases; bases outside gene matches: 14. The CDR3 is made up of 18 amino acids. This TCR was sampled from a man between 18 and 29 years old in good health. Some clones in this sample may be carry-over from other donors' samples. The chain joins TRBV4-1 to TRBJ2-2, with 8 bases aligning to TRBD2. Source material: naive CD4+ T cells from PBMCs. Stated subset: CD45RA+ positively selected. The CDR3 region has the DNA TGCGCCAGCAGCCCTCGAGGGGCAGCGGGAGATGTCACCGGGGAGCTGTTTTTT. Translated: CASSPRGAAGDVTGELFF.